This entry lists 29 T cell receptor beta chains sequenced from one sample in a study of cytotoxic CD8 clonotypes in ibrutinib-treated CLL. Data came from immunoSEQ multiplex PCR; TCRdb stores just in-frame clones and leaves some out. This repertoire shows 140,000 to 150,000 clones, approximately 80% found once; its top ten account for around 5%. The sequencing used PBMCs, collected after 24 months of ibrutinib treatment. Receptors originate from a human donor with chronic lymphocytic leukemia.

This chain uses TRBV29-1 with TRBJ2-7; D is undetermined. Germline V gives CDR1 SQVTM, CDR2 ANQGSEA. V lost 4 bases and J lost 4, with 11 bases in between. The CDR3 runs 12 residues. The CDR3 nucleotides are TGCAGCGTTGGGGTCACCCAATACGAGCAGTACTTC. Amino acid sequence: CSVGVTQYEQYF.

The chain employs TRBV28 and TRBJ2-7, with D possibly being TRBD1 or TRBD2 (5 bases each). This CDR3 spans 15 amino acids. With 2 bases removed from V and 2 bases from J, the gap between germline ends came to 13 bases. Germline CDR1 and CDR2: MDHEN and SYDVKM. For the CDR3, the DNA is TGTGCCAGCAGTTTAGAGGGGCAGGTTCCCTACGAGCAGTACTTC. It specifies CASSLEGQVPYEQYF. The variable domain in full, with the rest retrieved from reference TRBV28 and TRBJ2-7, is DVKVTQSSRYLVKRTGEKVFLECVQDMDHENMFWYRQDPGLGLRLIYFSYDVKMKEKGDIPEGYSVSREKKERFSLILESASTNQTSMYLCASSLEGQVPYEQYFGPGTRLTVT.

This clone has only a few counts. The V and J genes are TRBV5-6 and TRBJ1-1; 7 positions agree with TRBD1. CDR1 and CDR2 (germline): SGHDT, YYEEEE. V lost 9 bases and J lost 1; bases outside the gene matches: 6. The CDR3 loop spans 13 amino acids. The CDR3 DNA reads as TGTGCCACCACCAGGGGGAAGAACACTGAAGCTTTCTTT. It is translated as CATTRGKNTEAFF. Full variable domain (remainder filled in from reference TRBV5-6 and TRBJ1-1): DAGVTQSPTHLIKTRGQQVTLRCSPKSGHDTVSWYQQALGQGPQFIFQYYEEEERQRGNFPDRFSGHQFPNYSSELNVNALLLGDSALYLCATTRGKNTEAFFGQGTRLTVV.

The chain recombines TRBV30 with TRBJ2-5; D tentatively reads TRBD1 or TRBD2 (5 bases each). Germline V gene data show CDR1 as GTSNPN and CDR2 as SVGIG (reference sequence). This CDR3 contains 13 residues. V was shortened by 5 bases and J by 3 bases, with 13 bases between the two germline ends. The CDR3 DNA reads TGTGCCTGGGCCCGGGGCGAAAAAGAGACCCAGTACTTC. It is translated as CAWARGEKETQYF.

The J gene is TRBJ1-4, the V gene TRBV21-1; TRBD1 was called by the table and not checked on the DNA. TRBV21-1 is an annotated pseudogene. This CDR3 is 10 amino acids long. CDR3 loop: CASTKGRPKF. The CDR3, as DNA: TGTGCCAGCACCAAGGGGCGGCCCAAGTTT.

The DNA for the CDR3 is TGTGCCAGCAGCCAAGAGGGGGGAAGTCCGGCGGAGAACTATGGCTACACCTTC. This encodes CASSQEGGSPAENYGYTF. The chain uses TRBV4-2 and TRBJ1-2; tentative D call: TRBD1 (5 bases). The CDR3 consists of 18 residues. The V end was cut by 0 bases, the J end by 2 bases, with 19 bases between. Germline V gene sequence: CDR1 LGHNA, CDR2 YNFKEQ.

The rearrangement joins TRBV9 to TRBJ1-3; D unresolved. V lost 2 bases, J lost 4 bases, and 19 bases lay in between. This CDR3 has 17 amino acids. Germline lookup yields CDR1 SGDLS and CDR2 YYNGEE. CDR3 nucleotides: TGTGCCAGCAGCGTGGACCCCCGGGGAGGGTCCGGAAACACCATATATTTT. This codes for CASSVDPRGGSGNTIYF.

The chain joins TRBV4-1 to TRBJ1-5, with D unresolved. V shed 0 bases and J shed 3 bases, with 6 bases lying between them. This CDR3 contains 14 residues. CDR1 and CDR2 (germline): MGHRA, YSYEKL. DNA of the CDR3: TGCGCCAGCAGCCAAGATGAGATCAATCAGCCCCAGCATTTT. Amino acids: CASSQDEINQPQHF.

As to this clone: This specimen includes other DNA sequences encoding the same CDR3. The chain joins TRBV7-9 to TRBJ2-4; perhaps TRBD2 as D (6 bases). The CDR3 consists of 14 residues. CDR1 and CDR2 from the germline V gene are SEHNR and FQNEAQ (reference sequence). Deletions cut 3 bases from V and 0 bases from J, with 6 bases between. Written as DNA, the CDR3 is TGTGCCAGCAGCTTGGGGGGAGCCAAAAACATTCAGTACTTC. Its translation: CASSLGGAKNIQYF.

This sequence joins TRBV19 and TRBJ2-7; TRBD1 matches at 10 bases. V lost 6 bases and J lost 1; bases outside the gene matches: 6. The CDR3 spans 15 residues. CDR1 is LNHDA and CDR2 is SQIVND in the germline V gene (reference sequence). DNA for the CDR3: TGTGCCAGTAGCTCCGGGACAGGGGTTTCCTACGAGCAGTACTTC. Translating it yields CASSSGTGVSYEQYF.

This clone has only a few counts. V usage is TRBV2 and J usage is TRBJ1-6, with TRBD1 identical over 7 bases. There are 15 residues in the CDR3. The ends lost 6 bases at V and 7 bases at J; junction bases unmatched: 9. Germline V CDR1 and CDR2: SNHLY, FYNNEI. The CDR3 sequence: CASSRDSLENSPLHF. The CDR3 DNA sequence: TGTGCCAGCAGCCGGGACAGCCTGGAGAATTCACCCCTCCACTTT.

V is TRBV10-3 and J is TRBJ1-6, with a tentative D call TRBD1 (5 bases). Germline assignment: CDR1 ENHRY and CDR2 SYGVKD. Trimming removed 6 bases from V and 7 bases from J, with 10 bases in between. CDR3 length equals 13 residues. For the CDR3, the DNA is TGTGCCATCAGAGGGACGGGCAATTCACCCCTCCACTTT. Its protein is CAIRGTGNSPLHF.

This clone occurred a few times. The J gene is TRBJ1-2, the V gene TRBV28; maybe TRBD1 (5 bases). Germline CDR1 is MDHEN and CDR2 is SYDVKM. This CDR3 is built from 12 residues. V dropped 1 base and J dropped 8 bases, with 8 bases sitting between them. The CDR3 reads CASSLFQGGYTF. CDR3 coding DNA: TGTGCCAGCAGTTTATTCCAGGGAGGCTACACCTTC.

The chain employs TRBV7-9 and TRBJ2-2, with TRBD2 matching 10 bases. CDR1 is SEHNR and CDR2 is FQNEAQ in the germline V gene (reference sequence). The junction had 11 bases not matched to a gene; V was cut back by 1 base and J by 3 bases. This CDR3 spans 19 amino acids. CDR3 in DNA: TGTGCCAGCAGCTTAGTGTTTCCCGGGACTAGCGCACACACCGGGGAGCTGTTTTTT. Protein sequence: CASSLVFPGTSAHTGELFF.

V usage is TRBV27 and J usage is TRBJ2-7, with a tentative D call TRBD2 (6 bases). The CDR3 runs 16 residues. Deletions cut 0 bases from V and 0 bases from J, with 12 bases between. Germline V CDR1 and CDR2: MNHEY, SMNVEV (reference sequence). CDR3 sequence (DNA): TGTGCCAGCAGTTTATCGTTAGCGGCAAGCTCCTACGAGCAGTACTTC. Translating gives CASSLSLAASSYEQYF.

This clone has a handful of counts. The chain carries TRBV7-2 and TRBJ1-6; TRBD1 agrees at 9 bases. Germline-derived CDR1 and CDR2 are SGHTA and FQGNSA. The length of the CDR3 is 15 residues. The junction had 5 bases not matched to a gene; V was cut back by 5 bases and J by 6 bases. The CDR3 coding sequence is TGTGCCAGCAGCCCTGGGGGACAGGGTAATTCACCCCTCCACTTT. Protein sequence: CASSPGGQGNSPLHF. The full variable domain, rest sourced from reference TRBV7-2 and TRBJ1-6, is GAGVSQSPSNKVTEKGKDVELRCDPISGHTALYWYRQSLGQGLEFLIYFQGNSAPDKSGLPSDRFSAERTGGSVSTLTIQRTQQEDSAVYLCASSPGGQGNSPLHFGNGTRLTVT.

The rearrangement uses TRBV10-2 and TRBJ1-2; D uncertain. Trimming shortened V by 2 bases and J by 7 bases, and 8 bases separated the two germline ends. Per germline, CDR1 WSHSY and CDR2 SAAADI. The CDR3 sequence is 12 residues long. The CDR3 here is CASSEGDGGYTF. The CDR3 DNA reads TGCGCCAGCAGTGAGGGGGATGGTGGCTACACCTTC.

This clone is categorized as medium-sized (0.01 to 0.1%). The rearrangement links TRBV6-6 to TRBJ2-2; possibly TRBD1 or TRBD2 for D (5 bases each). CDR3 length: 12 amino acids. Deletions cut 11 bases from V and 4 bases from J, with 11 bases between. CDR1 and CDR2 (germline): MNHNY, SVGAGI (reference sequence). The CDR3 loop is CAGRGFTGELFF. CDR3 DNA sequence: TGTGCCGGCCGGGGCTTCACCGGGGAGCTGTTTTTT.

V gene TRBV27 combines with J gene TRBJ1-6; no clear D gene. The CDR3 consists of 11 residues. Germline values: CDR1 MNHEY, CDR2 SMNVEV (reference sequence). The ends were cut back, 3 bases at V and 10 bases at J, with 4 bases in the middle. Written as DNA, the CDR3 is TGTGCCAGCAGTTTGGGGTCACCCCTCCACTTT. As protein: CASSLGSPLHF.

V gene TRBV6-5 combines with J gene TRBJ1-5, with TRBD1 identical over 9 bases. The germline V gene encodes CDR1 MNHEY and CDR2 SVGAGI. The CDR3 covers 15 residues. The junction had 7 bases not matched to a gene; V was cut back by 6 bases and J by 4 bases. CDR3 sequence reads: CASSPAGQGNQPQHF. CDR3 bases: TGTGCCAGCAGCCCCGCCGGACAGGGGAATCAGCCCCAGCATTTT.

The CDR3 DNA reads as TGTGCCAGCAGCCACCCAGGGAGTCAGAAAGAGACCCAGTACTTC. It is translated as CASSHPGSQKETQYF. The V gene is TRBV7-8, the J gene TRBJ2-5; D may match TRBD1 or TRBD2 (5 bases each). Germline loops: CDR1 SGHVS, CDR2 FQNEAQ. The CDR3 has 15 amino acids. Trimming took off 5 bases at V and 3 bases at J, with 16 bases between the two ends. Complete variable domain (other parts from reference TRBV7-8 and TRBJ2-5): GAGVSQSPRYKVAKRGQDVALRCDPISGHVSLFWYQQALGQGPEFLTYFQNEAQLDKSGLPSDRFFAERPEGSVSTLKIQRTQQEDSAVYLCASSHPGSQKETQYFGPGTRLLVL.

The gene calls are TRBV4-1 and TRBJ2-7; no firm D call. V was cut by 3 bases and J by 4 bases, with 13 bases left in between. This CDR3 contains 14 residues. Germline loops: CDR1 MGHRA, CDR2 YSYEKL. As DNA, the CDR3 is TGCGCCAGCAGCCACCCCGACGGACCGTACGAGCAGTACTTC. It encodes CASSHPDGPYEQYF.

J is TRBJ1-2 and V is TRBV28; D perhaps matches TRBD1 (5 bases). The germline V gene has CDR1 MDHEN and CDR2 SYDVKM. Trimming left V 3 bases short and J 7 bases short, with 9 bases between. The CDR3 covers 12 residues. The CDR3 sequence is CASSLQGTGYTF. CDR3 sequence (DNA): TGTGCCAGCAGTTTGCAGGGAACTGGCTACACCTTC.

The J gene is TRBJ1-4, the V gene TRBV25-1; the D is unclear. Germline V gives CDR1 MGHDK, CDR2 SYGVNS. There are 11 residues in the CDR3. The V gene lost 5 bases and the J gene lost 5 bases, with 3 bases spanning the gap. As DNA, the CDR3 is TGTGCCAGCAGTATCAATGAAAAACTGTTTTTT. The encoded protein is CASSINEKLFF. Complete variable domain (other parts from reference TRBV25-1 and TRBJ1-4): EADIYQTPRYLVIGTGKKITLECSQTMGHDKMYWYQQDPGMELHLIHYSYGVNSTEKGDLSSESTVSRIRTEHFPLTLESARPSHTSQYLCASSINEKLFFGSGTQLSVL.

The chain recombines TRBV5-4 with TRBJ2-1; D possibly corresponds to TRBD2 (6 bases). The germline V gene encodes CDR1 SGHNT and CDR2 YYREEE (reference sequence). The CDR3 has 14 residues. V lost 7 bases, J lost 8 bases, and 19 bases lay in between. The CDR3: CASPMRDPGYEQFF. Here the CDR3 DNA reads TGTGCCAGCCCGATGCGGGATCCCGGGTATGAGCAGTTCTTC.

This CDR3 is CASSLSLAVPSTDTQYF. Written as DNA, the CDR3 is TGTGCCAGCAGCTTATCCTTAGCGGTCCCCAGCACAGATACGCAGTATTTT. The V gene is TRBV7-9, the J gene TRBJ2-3; the D gene is possibly TRBD2 (6 bases). The CDR3 is 17 residues long. In germline, CDR1 is SEHNR, CDR2 FQNEAQ (reference sequence). V was trimmed by 2 bases and J by 0 bases, leaving 15 bases between them.

The J gene is TRBJ1-5, the V gene TRBV6-5, with 7 bases identical to TRBD1. The trim removed 4 bases at V and 0 bases at J, leaving 3 bases unmatched. Looked up from germline, CDR1 is MNHEY and CDR2 is SVGAGI. The CDR3 spans 15 residues. The CDR3 here is CASSSTGDSNQPQHF. The CDR3 nucleotides read TGTGCCAGCAGTTCCACAGGGGATAGCAATCAGCCCCAGCATTTT.

The rearrangement links TRBV5-1 to TRBJ1-1; 8 bases map to TRBD1. CDR3 length: 15 amino acids. Germline lookup yields CDR1 SGHRS and CDR2 YFSETQ. With V trimmed by 0 bases and J by 4 bases, 5 bases remained unmatched. This CDR3 reads CASSLARGRGTEAFF. Here the CDR3 DNA reads TGCGCCAGCAGCTTGGCCAGGGGGCGGGGCACTGAAGCTTTCTTT.

This clone was found a few times. The CDR3 sequence: CASSSTFGTGTGNTIYF. The CDR3 region has the DNA TGTGCCAGCAGCTCGACCTTTGGGACAGGCACTGGAAACACCATATATTTT. This chain uses TRBV11-2 with TRBJ1-3; TRBD1 agrees at 8 bases. This CDR3 spans 17 amino acids. Germline values: CDR1 SGHAT, CDR2 FQNNGV. Trimming took 4 bases from V and 2 from J; bases not matched to a gene: 10.